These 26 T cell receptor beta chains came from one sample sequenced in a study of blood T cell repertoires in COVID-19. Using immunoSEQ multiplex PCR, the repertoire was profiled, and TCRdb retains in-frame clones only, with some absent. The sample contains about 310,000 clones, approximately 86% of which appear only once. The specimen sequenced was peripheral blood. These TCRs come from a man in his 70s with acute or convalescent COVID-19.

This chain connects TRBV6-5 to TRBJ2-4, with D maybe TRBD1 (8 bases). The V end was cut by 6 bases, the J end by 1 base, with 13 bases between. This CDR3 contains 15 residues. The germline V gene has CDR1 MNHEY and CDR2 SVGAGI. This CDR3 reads CASSQQGGAKNIQYF. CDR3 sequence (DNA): TGTGCCAGCAGCCAACAGGGGGGGGCCAAAAACATTCAGTACTTC.

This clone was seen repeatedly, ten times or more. The CDR3 region is CATSRGLAGAYEQYF. The CDR3 DNA is TGTGCCACCAGCAGAGGACTAGCGGGCGCCTACGAGCAGTACTTC. The chain joins TRBV15 to TRBJ2-7, with 10 bases aligning to TRBD2. The V and J ends lost 1 base and 2 bases, in that order; junction bases with no gene match: 2. Per germline, CDR1 LNHNV and CDR2 YYDKDF (reference sequence). CDR3 length equals 15 residues.

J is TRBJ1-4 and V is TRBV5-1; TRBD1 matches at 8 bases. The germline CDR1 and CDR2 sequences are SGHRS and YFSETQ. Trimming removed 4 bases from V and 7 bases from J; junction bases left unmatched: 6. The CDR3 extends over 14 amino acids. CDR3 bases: TGCGCCAGCAGCGACGGGACAGGTGGTGAAAAACTGTTTTTT. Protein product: CASSDGTGGEKLFF.

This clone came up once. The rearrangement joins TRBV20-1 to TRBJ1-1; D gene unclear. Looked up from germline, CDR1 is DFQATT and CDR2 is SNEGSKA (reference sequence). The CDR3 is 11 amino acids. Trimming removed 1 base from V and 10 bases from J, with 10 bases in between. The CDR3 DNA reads TGCAGTGCTAGAGTTGTAGGCGGAGCTTTCTTT. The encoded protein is CSARVVGGAFF.

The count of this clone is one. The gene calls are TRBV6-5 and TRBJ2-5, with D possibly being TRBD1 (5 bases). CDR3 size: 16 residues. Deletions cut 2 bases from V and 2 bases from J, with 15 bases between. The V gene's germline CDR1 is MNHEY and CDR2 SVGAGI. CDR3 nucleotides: TGTGCCAGCAGTTACGGTGGGTTCAGGGAACAAGAGACCCAGTACTTC. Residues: CASSYGGFREQETQYF.

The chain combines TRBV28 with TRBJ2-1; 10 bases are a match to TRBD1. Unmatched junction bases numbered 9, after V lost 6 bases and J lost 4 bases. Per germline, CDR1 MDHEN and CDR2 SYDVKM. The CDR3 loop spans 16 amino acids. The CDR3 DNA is TGTGCCAGCAGCACACCCGGGACAGGGGTATACAATGAGCAGTTCTTC. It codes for CASSTPGTGVYNEQFF.

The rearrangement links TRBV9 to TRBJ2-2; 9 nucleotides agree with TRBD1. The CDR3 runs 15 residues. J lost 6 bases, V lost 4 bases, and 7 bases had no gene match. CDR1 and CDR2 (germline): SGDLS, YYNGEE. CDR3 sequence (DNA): TGTGCCAGCAGCATCCGGGACAGGGACGCCGGGGAGCTGTTTTTT. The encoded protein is CASSIRDRDAGELFF.

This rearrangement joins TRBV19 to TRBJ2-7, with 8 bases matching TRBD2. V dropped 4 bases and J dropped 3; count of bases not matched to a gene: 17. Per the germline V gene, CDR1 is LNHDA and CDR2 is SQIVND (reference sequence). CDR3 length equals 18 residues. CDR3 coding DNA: TGTGCCAGTAGTAGTCTGCAGAGACAAAGCGGGGGAGGCTACGAGCAGTACTTC. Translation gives CASSSLQRQSGGGYEQYF.

Here the CDR3 DNA reads TGTGCCAGCAGCCAGGCGGTTTCGGATTTTGATCGCTATGGCTACACCTTC. Protein: CASSQAVSDFDRYGYTF. This sequence joins TRBV4-2 and TRBJ1-2; D ambiguous. The CDR3 runs 17 residues. Trimming took 3 bases from V and 4 from J, leaving 21 bases between them. Germline V lookup: CDR1 LGHNA, CDR2 YNFKEQ.

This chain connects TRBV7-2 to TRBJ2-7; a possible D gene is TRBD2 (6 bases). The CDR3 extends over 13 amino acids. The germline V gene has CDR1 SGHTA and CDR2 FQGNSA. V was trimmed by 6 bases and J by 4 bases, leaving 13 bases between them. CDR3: CASSPGVEYEQYF. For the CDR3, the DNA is TGTGCCAGCAGTCCGGGAGTTGAGTACGAGCAGTACTTC. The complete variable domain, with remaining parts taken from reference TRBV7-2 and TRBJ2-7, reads GAGVSQSPSNKVTEKGKDVELRCDPISGHTALYWYRQSLGQGLEFLIYFQGNSAPDKSGLPSDRFSAERTGGSVSTLTIQRTQQEDSAVYLCASSPGVEYEQYFGPGTRLTVT.

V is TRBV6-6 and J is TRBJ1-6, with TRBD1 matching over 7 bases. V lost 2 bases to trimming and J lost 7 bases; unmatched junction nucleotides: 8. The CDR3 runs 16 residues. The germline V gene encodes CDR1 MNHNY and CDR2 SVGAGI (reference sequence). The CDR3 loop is CASSYARQGTNSPLHF. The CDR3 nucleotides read TGTGCCAGCAGTTACGCTAGACAGGGAACCAATTCACCCCTCCACTTT.

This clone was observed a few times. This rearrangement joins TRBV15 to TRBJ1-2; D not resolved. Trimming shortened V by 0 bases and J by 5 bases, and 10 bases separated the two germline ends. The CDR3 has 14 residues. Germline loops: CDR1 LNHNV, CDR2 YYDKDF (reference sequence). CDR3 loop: CATSRDKGLYGYTF. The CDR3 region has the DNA TGTGCCACCAGCAGAGATAAAGGACTATATGGCTACACCTTC.

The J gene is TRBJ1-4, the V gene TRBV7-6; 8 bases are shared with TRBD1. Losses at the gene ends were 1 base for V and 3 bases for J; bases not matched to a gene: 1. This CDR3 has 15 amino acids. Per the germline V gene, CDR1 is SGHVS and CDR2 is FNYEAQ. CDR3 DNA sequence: TGTGCCAGCAGCTTAGGGACAGGGTCTAATGAAAAACTGTTTTTT. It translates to CASSLGTGSNEKLFF. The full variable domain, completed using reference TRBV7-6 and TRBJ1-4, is GAGVSQSPRYKVTKRGQDVALRCDPISGHVSLYWYRQALGQGPEFLTYFNYEAQQDKSGLPNDRFSAERPEGSISTLTIQRTEQRDSAMYRCASSLGTGSNEKLFFGSGTQLSVL.

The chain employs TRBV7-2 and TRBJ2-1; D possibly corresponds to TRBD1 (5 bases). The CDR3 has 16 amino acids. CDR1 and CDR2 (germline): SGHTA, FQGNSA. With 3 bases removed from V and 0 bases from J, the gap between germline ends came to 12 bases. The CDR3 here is CASSFSPRVSYNEQFF. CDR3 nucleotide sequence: TGTGCCAGCAGCTTTTCACCCAGGGTCTCCTACAATGAGCAGTTCTTC.

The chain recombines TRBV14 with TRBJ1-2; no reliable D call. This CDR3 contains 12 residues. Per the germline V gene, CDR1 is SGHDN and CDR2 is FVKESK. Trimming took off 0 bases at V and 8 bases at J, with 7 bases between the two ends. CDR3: CASSQEWSGYTF. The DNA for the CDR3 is TGTGCCAGCAGCCAAGAGTGGAGCGGCTACACCTTC.

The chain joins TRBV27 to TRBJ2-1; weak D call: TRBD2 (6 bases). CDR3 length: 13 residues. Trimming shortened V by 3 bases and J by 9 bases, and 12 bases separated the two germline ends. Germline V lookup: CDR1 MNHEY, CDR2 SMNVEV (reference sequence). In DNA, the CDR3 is TGTGCCAGCAGTTTCGGTCTTAGCGGTGAGCAGTTCTTC. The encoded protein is CASSFGLSGEQFF.

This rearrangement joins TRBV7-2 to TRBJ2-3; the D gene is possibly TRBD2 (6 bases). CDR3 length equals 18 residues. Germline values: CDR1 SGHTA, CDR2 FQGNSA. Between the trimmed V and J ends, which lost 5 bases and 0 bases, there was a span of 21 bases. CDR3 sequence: CASSRSFGGSGSTDTQYF. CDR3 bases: TGTGCCAGCAGCCGTTCGTTCGGGGGAAGCGGAAGCACAGATACGCAGTATTTT.

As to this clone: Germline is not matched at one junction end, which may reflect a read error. This CDR3 reads CASSLVSYSEQFF. The CDR3 region has the DNA TGTGCCAGCAGCTTGGTGTCTTACAGTGAGCAGTTCTTC. J is TRBJ2-1 and V is TRBV5-4; D remains ambiguous. CDR1 is SGHNT and CDR2 is YYREEE in the germline V gene (reference sequence). The CDR3 runs 13 residues. Filled out from reference TRBV5-4 and TRBJ2-1, the complete variable domain reads ETGVTQSPTHLIKTRGQQVTLRCSSQSGHNTVSWYQQALGQGPQFIFQYYREEENGRGNFPPRFSGLQFPNYSSELNVNALELDDSALYLCASSLVSYSEQFFGPGTRLTVL.

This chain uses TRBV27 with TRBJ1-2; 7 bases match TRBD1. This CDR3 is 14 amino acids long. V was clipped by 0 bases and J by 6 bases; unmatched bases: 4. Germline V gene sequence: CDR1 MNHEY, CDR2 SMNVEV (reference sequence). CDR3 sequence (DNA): TGTGCCAGCAGTTTATCAAGGACAGGCCATGGCTACACCTTC. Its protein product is CASSLSRTGHGYTF.

CDR3 sequence (DNA): TGCGCCAGCAGCTCCATAGCGGGAGGGCCGGGAGAGACCCAGTACTTC. This codes for CASSSIAGGPGETQYF. The chain recombines TRBV5-1 with TRBJ2-5, with 11 nucleotides matching TRBD2. Germline loops: CDR1 SGHRS, CDR2 YFSETQ. The length of the CDR3 is 16 residues. The V gene end was trimmed by 3 bases and the J gene end by 4 bases; junction bases not matched to a gene: 8.

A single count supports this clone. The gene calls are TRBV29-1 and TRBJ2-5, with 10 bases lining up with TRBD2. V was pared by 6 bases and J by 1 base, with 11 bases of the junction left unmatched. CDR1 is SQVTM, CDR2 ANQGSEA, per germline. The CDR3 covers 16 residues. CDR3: CSVQDGGLAAQETQYF. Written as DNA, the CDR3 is TGCAGCGTCCAGGACGGTGGACTAGCGGCCCAAGAGACCCAGTACTTC.

The CDR3 DNA follows: TGTGCCAGCAGGGAAACAGGGGGAAAGGGAGAGGGCTACACCTTC. Its protein product is CASRETGGKGEGYTF. The chain is built from TRBV2 and TRBJ1-2; 8 positions match TRBD1. Trimming cost V 6 bases and J 8 bases; bases outside gene matches: 14. The length of the CDR3 is 15 residues. From germline, CDR1 is SNHLY and CDR2 FYNNEI.

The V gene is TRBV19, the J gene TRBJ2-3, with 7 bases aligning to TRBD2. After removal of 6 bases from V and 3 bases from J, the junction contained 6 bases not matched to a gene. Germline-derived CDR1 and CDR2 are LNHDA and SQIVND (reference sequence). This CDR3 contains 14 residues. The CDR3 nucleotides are TGTGCCAGTAGAAAATCGGGACTAACAGATACGCAGTATTTT. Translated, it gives CASRKSGLTDTQYF.

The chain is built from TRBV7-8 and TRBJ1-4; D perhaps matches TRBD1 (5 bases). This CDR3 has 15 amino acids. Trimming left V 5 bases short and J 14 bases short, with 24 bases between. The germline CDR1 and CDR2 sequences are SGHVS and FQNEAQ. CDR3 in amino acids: CASSLNPDIPLRLFF. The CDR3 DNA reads TGTGCCAGCAGCCTAAACCCGGACATCCCTCTACGTCTGTTTTTT.

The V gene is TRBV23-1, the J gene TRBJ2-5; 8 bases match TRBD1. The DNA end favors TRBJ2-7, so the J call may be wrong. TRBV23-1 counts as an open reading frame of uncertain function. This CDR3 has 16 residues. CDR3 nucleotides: TGCGCCAGCAGTCAACCGGACAGGGTGGGATCCTACGAGCAGTACTTC. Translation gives CASSQPDRVGSYEQYF.

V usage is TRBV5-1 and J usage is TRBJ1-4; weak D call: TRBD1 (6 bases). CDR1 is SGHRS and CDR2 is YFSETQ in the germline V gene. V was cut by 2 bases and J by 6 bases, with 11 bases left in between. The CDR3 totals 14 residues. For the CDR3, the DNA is TGCGCCAGCAGCTTCTCAGGGGATGATGAAAAACTGTTTTTT. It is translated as CASSFSGDDEKLFF.